The clone carrying this TCR beta chain was detected only a few times. Its antigen remains unknown. Trimming left V 7 bases short and J 0 bases short, with 13 bases between. The CDR3 runs to 14 residues. Germline loops: CDR1 LNHDA, CDR2 SQIVND (reference sequence). Unique molecular identifiers were added to individual cDNA molecules. TCRdb re-called the 5' RACE reads through MiXCR, storing one row per CDR3 protein. Of around 56,000 distinct CDR3 sequences in the sample, about 7.7% are singletons; the top ten hold roughly a tenth. The data belong to a study of early T cells in non-severe SARS-CoV-2 infection. Study-level background: Sequencing of bulk RNA from unsorted whole blood was done, without chain pairing.

Study conclusions and caveats: Private and CD4 specificities were missed by VDJdb matching, which favored anti-spike CD8 responses.

This sequence joins TRBV19 and TRBJ2-7; D could derive from TRBD1 or TRBD2 (5 bases each). The input for sequencing was whole blood, taken at baseline. The sequence derives from an adult who was a healthcare worker with PCR-confirmed SARS-CoV-2 infection or an uninfected control (not recorded which). The CDR3 is CASTRDAGSYEQYF. In nucleotides, the CDR3 is TGTGCCAGTACCCGGGACGCAGGCTCCTACGAGCAGTACTTC. The entire variable domain, with the rest obtained from reference TRBV19 and TRBJ2-7, is as follows: DGGITQSPKYLFRKEGQNVTLSCEQNLNHDAMYWYRQDPGQGLRLIYYSQIVNDFQKGDIAEGYSVSREKKESFPLTVTSAQKNPTAFYLCASTRDAGSYEQYFGPGTRLTVT.